This T cell receptor (beta chain) appears in the sequencing data of a study of CD8 T cells in ankylosing spondylitis. General study results and limits: Earlier studies detected some motif variants in reactive arthritis synovial fluid and blood. Blood of patients with ankylosing spondylitis appeared to be characterized by a TCR beta motif of fewer than 10 highly homologous variants. CD8+ disease-linked clones were present at relatively low frequencies in blood.

J gave up 4 bases and V 3 bases, and 3 bases lay outside the gene matches. This CDR3 is built from 13 residues. The V gene's germline CDR1 is SSHAT and CDR2 FNYEAQ (reference sequence). This clonotype was observed many times. Its antigen is not identified. In making TCR beta libraries, quantitative 5'-RACE with molecular barcodes was used. TCRdb passed the 5' RACE reads through MiXCR, listing each CDR3 protein once. The sample has 250,000 or so distinct CDR3 sequences; roughly a tenth are singletons. This chain links TRBV7-7 with TRBJ2-7; 7 bases agree with TRBD1. The receptor's source is a male donor with ankylosing spondylitis or in good health (not recorded which). Input material: blood, either unsorted or a sorted T cell fraction (not recorded which). In DNA, the CDR3 is TGTGCCAGCAGCTTTGCGACAGGGTACGAGCAGTACTTC. Its translation: CASSFATGYEQYF.